This entry is about one T cell receptor (beta chain). The antigen remains unidentified. The data were obtained in a study of cytomegalovirus exposure and HLA in healthy donors. Study conclusions and caveats: Listed as cytomegalovirus-associated were 150 to 200 TCR beta chains.

Assay used: immunoSEQ multiplex PCR; TCRdb lists only in-frame clones, some missing. Of under 150,000 clones listed, about 90% are singletons. The CDR3 has 14 amino acids. Germline lookup yields CDR1 SGHAT and CDR2 FQNNGV. The J segment lost 4 bases and the V segment lost 5 bases, leaving 4 bases of the junction unmatched. Sequencing was performed on PBMCs. The chain employs TRBV11-2 and TRBJ2-2; TRBD1 matches at 7 bases. The receptor was isolated from a woman between 18 and 29 years old in good health and CMV-seronegative. The CDR3 here is CASSVYRGTGELFF. As DNA, the CDR3 is TGTGCCAGCAGCGTGTACAGGGGCACCGGGGAGCTGTTTTTT.